This T cell receptor beta chain derives from a study of T cell changes during pregnancy in multiple sclerosis. Trimming cost V 3 bases and J 0 bases, with 5 bases left between them. This CDR3 has 13 amino acids. Germline V lookup: CDR1 SGHRS, CDR2 YFSETQ. Data came from immunoSEQ multiplex PCR; TCRdb stores just in-frame clones and leaves some out. This table holds around 100,000 clones, approximately 90% found once. The material was peripheral blood, obtained after pregnancy. The source of this sequence is a female donor with multiple sclerosis, enrolled in a pregnancy study. This sequence joins TRBV5-1 and TRBJ2-3; no clear D. CDR3 protein: CASSSSSTDTQYF. The CDR3 DNA reads as TGCGCCAGCAGCTCCTCTAGCACAGATACGCAGTATTTT.